Presented here are 27 T cell receptor beta chains from one specimen sequenced in a study of OX40 agonist ivuxolimab in advanced cancers. Profiling relied on immunoSEQ multiplex PCR, and the TCRdb table lists in-frame clones only, not all of them. The repertoire holds tens of thousands of clones, with over 85% as singletons. The sample consisted of CD4+ or CD8+ T cells sorted from blood, taken in a trial of the OX40 agonist ivuxolimab. All receptors come from an adult with an advanced solid tumor such as melanoma, head and neck, liver or kidney cancer.

V is TRBV7-2 and J is TRBJ2-5; D uncertain. The V end lost 0 bases, the J end lost 8 bases, and 4 bases lay between the germline ends. Germline V gene data show CDR1 as SGHTA and CDR2 as FQGNSA. The CDR3 totals 11 residues. DNA of the CDR3: TGTGCCAGCAGCTTAGCCCCCACCCAGTACTTC. As protein: CASSLAPTQYF. Combining the CDR3 with reference TRBV7-2 and TRBJ2-5 gives the whole variable domain GAGVSQSPSNKVTEKGKDVELRCDPISGHTALYWYRQSLGQGLEFLIYFQGNSAPDKSGLPSDRFSAERTGGSVSTLTIQRTQQEDSAVYLCASSLAPTQYFGPGTRLLVL.

V is TRBV27 and J is TRBJ1-5, with D maybe TRBD1 (6 bases). The CDR3 length is 13 residues. The germline V gene encodes CDR1 MNHEY and CDR2 SMNVEV (reference sequence). V lost 4 bases and J 6 bases, leaving 10 bases between the germline ends. The chain's CDR3 is CASSYGQSQPQHF. The CDR3 DNA follows: TGTGCCAGCAGTTACGGACAGAGTCAGCCCCAGCATTTT.

The chain employs TRBV10-1 and TRBJ2-1, with 12 bases that match TRBD2. With 5 bases clipped from V and 7 bases from J, the junction kept 6 bases outside the gene matches. This CDR3 comprises 15 residues. Germline V gene sequence: CDR1 WNHNN, CDR2 SYGVQD (reference sequence). CDR3 region: CASSKLAGGGNEQFF. The CDR3 DNA follows: TGCGCCAGCAGTAAACTAGCGGGAGGCGGTAATGAGCAGTTCTTC.

As for this clone: One end of the junction varies from germline; a read error may be responsible. The chain employs TRBV11-1 and TRBJ2-2; 10 bases agree with TRBD2. CDR3 length: 15 residues. Germline V gives CDR1 SGHAT, CDR2 FQDESV (reference sequence). The DNA of the CDR3 is TGTGCCAGCAGATTAGCGGGGGGCTTCACCGGGGAGCTGTTTTTT. Its protein is CASRLAGGFTGELFF.

The chain joins TRBV29-1 to TRBJ2-7; the D gene is possibly TRBD2 (6 bases). The CDR3 has 13 amino acids. Germline CDR1 is SQVTM and CDR2 is ANQGSEA. V lost 6 bases and J 5 bases, leaving 17 bases between the germline ends. The CDR3 DNA sequence: TGCAGCGTGGGGGACTCCCGGAGACACGAGCAGTACTTC. Translation: CSVGDSRRHEQYF.

This clone was recorded a few times. The V and J genes are TRBV19 and TRBJ1-2; D unclear. The CDR3 runs to 16 residues. Germline-derived CDR1 and CDR2 are LNHDA and SQIVND (reference sequence). Trimming took off 0 bases at V and 7 bases at J, with 18 bases between the two ends. The CDR3 region is CASSIDYEVIFGGYTF. The CDR3, as DNA: TGTGCCAGTAGTATAGATTATGAGGTGATCTTCGGTGGCTACACCTTC.

CDR3 sequence (DNA): TGTGCCAGCAGCCAAGCAGCCCAGGCGGACTATGGCTACACCTTC. The encoded protein is CASSQAAQADYGYTF. The J gene is TRBJ1-2, the V gene TRBV4-2; D is unclear. This CDR3 has 15 residues. The V and J ends lost 1 base and 3 bases respectively, with 12 bases between them. CDR1 and CDR2 from the germline V gene are LGHNA and YNFKEQ.

This chain uses TRBV6-5 with TRBJ2-7; D possibly corresponds to TRBD2 (5 bases). This CDR3 has 13 amino acids. V was clipped by 0 bases and J by 6 bases, with 9 bases between them. Germline lookup yields CDR1 MNHEY and CDR2 SVGAGI. The CDR3 region is CASSYSRGLEQYF. The CDR3 DNA reads TGTGCCAGCAGTTACTCTCGAGGGCTCGAGCAGTACTTC.

In this sample, this clone turned up a few times. The chain links TRBV10-3 to TRBJ2-3, with a tentative D call TRBD2 (7 bases). Germline CDR1 reads ENHRY; CDR2 reads SYGVKD. This CDR3 comprises 18 residues. Trimming pared 2 bases from V and 0 bases from J, leaving 18 bases between. CDR3 region: CAISELQGAGTSTDTQYF. The DNA for the CDR3 is TGTGCCATCAGTGAGCTACAGGGAGCGGGGACTAGCACAGATACGCAGTATTTT.

The rearrangement uses TRBV19 and TRBJ1-4; 10 nucleotides match TRBD1. In germline, CDR1 is LNHDA, CDR2 SQIVND (reference sequence). Unmatched junction bases numbered 8, after V lost 4 bases and J lost 0 bases. The CDR3 extends over 18 amino acids. The CDR3 DNA follows: TGTGCCAGTAGTAAGCGGGACAGGGGAATTCCAACTAATGAAAAACTGTTTTTT. Translation: CASSKRDRGIPTNEKLFF.

The chain combines TRBV9 with TRBJ1-4; TRBD1 is a possible D gene (5 bases). The CDR3 has 15 residues. Germline lookup yields CDR1 SGDLS and CDR2 YYNGEE. Between the trimmed V and J ends, which lost 1 base and 7 bases, there was a span of 14 bases. CDR3 DNA: TGTGCCAGCAGCGTAAACGACCGGGGGGGTGAAAAACTGTTTTTT. Protein sequence: CASSVNDRGGEKLFF.

This chain uses TRBV5-1 with TRBJ2-7; D ambiguous. This CDR3 is 15 amino acids long. Between the trimmed V and J ends, which lost 2 bases and 0 bases, there was a span of 12 bases. Germline V lookup: CDR1 SGHRS, CDR2 YFSETQ. In DNA form, the CDR3 reads TGCGCCAGCAGCTTTGCCGCGTTTAGCTCCTACGAGCAGTACTTC. Amino acids: CASSFAAFSSYEQYF.

The chain has TRBV2 and TRBJ2-3; D gene unclear. The CDR3 runs 12 residues. V was clipped by 7 bases and J by 1 base, with 6 bases between them. The germline CDR1 and CDR2 sequences are SNHLY and FYNNEI. The CDR3 spells CASTIGTDTQYF. The CDR3 DNA is TGTGCCAGCACCATCGGCACAGATACGCAGTATTTT.

The table lists this clone with a count of one. This rearrangement joins TRBV28 to TRBJ2-7, with no clear D. V was pared by 6 bases and J by 3 bases, with 6 bases between. Germline V lookup: CDR1 MDHEN, CDR2 SYDVKM. This CDR3 spans 11 amino acids. CDR3 in DNA: TGTGCCAGCAGCCCGAACTACGAGCAGTACTTC. Its protein product is CASSPNYEQYF.

This clone was seen just once. This chain connects TRBV2 to TRBJ2-5; 10 bases line up with TRBD2. The germline V gene encodes CDR1 SNHLY and CDR2 FYNNEI. V was pared by 6 bases and J by 2 bases, with 6 bases of the junction left unmatched. This CDR3 spans 15 amino acids. The chain's CDR3 is CASSLGLAVQETQYF. The CDR3 DNA reads TGTGCCAGCAGCCTAGGACTAGCGGTACAAGAGACCCAGTACTTC.

The V gene is TRBV6-1, the J gene TRBJ2-4; 7 nucleotides line up with TRBD2. Looked up from germline, CDR1 is MNHNS and CDR2 is SASEGT. The CDR3 length is 13 residues. V was pared by 7 bases and J by 7 bases, with 7 bases of the junction left unmatched. Written as DNA, the CDR3 is TGTGCCAGCATCATATTGGGGGGGAACATTCAGTACTTC. Encoded protein: CASIILGGNIQYF.

The chain recombines TRBV7-7 with TRBJ2-7, with 12 bases identical to TRBD1. The CDR3 totals 14 residues. The trim removed 5 bases at V and 6 bases at J, leaving 5 bases unmatched. CDR1 SSHAT and CDR2 FNYEAQ come from the germline V gene (reference sequence). The CDR3 loop reads CASSTGTGGAEQYF. DNA of the CDR3: TGTGCCAGCAGCACCGGGACAGGGGGCGCCGAGCAGTACTTC. The full variable domain, in which reference TRBV7-7 and TRBJ2-7 provide the parts outside the CDR3, is GAGVSQSPRYKVTKRGQDVTLRCDPISSHATLYWYQQALGQGPEFLTYFNYEAQPDKSGLPSDRFSAERPEGSISTLTIQRTEQRDSAMYRCASSTGTGGAEQYFGPGTRLTVT.

The V gene is TRBV5-6, the J gene TRBJ1-1, with D possibly matching TRBD1 (5 bases). The germline CDR1 and CDR2 sequences are SGHDT and YYEEEE. V lost 4 bases, J lost 0 bases, and 13 bases lay in between. The CDR3 has 15 amino acids. The CDR3 loop reads CASSPSGRLNTEAFF. CDR3 nucleotides: TGTGCCAGCAGCCCTTCAGGGCGATTGAACACTGAAGCTTTCTTT.

The rearrangement uses TRBV30 and TRBJ1-2; D perhaps matches TRBD1 (5 bases). Germline V CDR1 and CDR2: GTSNPN, SVGIG (reference sequence). V gave up 0 bases and J gave up 8 bases, with 16 bases separating them. There are 14 residues in the CDR3. CDR3 protein: CAWSVRQAGGGYTF. The CDR3 DNA is TGTGCCTGGAGTGTACGGCAGGCCGGGGGAGGCTACACCTTC.

The rearrangement uses TRBV12-2 and TRBJ1-1. TRBV12-2 is a known pseudogene. The CDR3 has 18 residues. In DNA form, the CDR3 reads TGTGCAAGTCGCCCAGGGACGGATCCACTTAAAATAAACACTGAAGCTTTCTTT. This translates into CASRPGTDPLKINTEAFF.

The chain has TRBV28 and TRBJ2-5; D might be TRBD1 or TRBD2, each matching 5 bases. The V gene lost 9 bases and the J gene lost 1 base, with 18 bases spanning the gap. CDR1 and CDR2 (germline): MDHEN, SYDVKM. The CDR3 totals 15 residues. For the CDR3, the DNA is TGTGCCAGTAATCTAATGAGGGGACCCCAAGAGACCCAGTACTTC. Translation: CASNLMRGPQETQYF. Full variable domain (outside the CDR3, taken from reference TRBV28 and TRBJ2-5): DVKVTQSSRYLVKRTGEKVFLECVQDMDHENMFWYRQDPGLGLRLIYFSYDVKMKEKGDIPEGYSVSREKKERFSLILESASTNQTSMYLCASNLMRGPQETQYFGPGTRLLVL.

The chain recombines TRBV11-2 with TRBJ2-5, with D unresolved. The germline V gene encodes CDR1 SGHAT and CDR2 FQNNGV. Trimming stripped 5 bases from V and 4 bases from J, with 14 bases between. The CDR3 sequence is 14 residues long. The CDR3 sequence: CASSLRIRGETQYF. For the CDR3, the DNA is TGTGCCAGCAGCCTCCGAATTCGTGGAGAGACCCAGTACTTC.

This chain connects TRBV6-5 to TRBJ1-5, with 7 bases lining up with TRBD1. CDR3 length: 15 amino acids. Germline assignment: CDR1 MNHEY and CDR2 SVGAGI. J was trimmed by 6 bases and V by 8 bases; bases with no gene match: 13. Here the CDR3 DNA reads TGTGCCAGCGCTAAACAGGGGTTTATCGGTCAGCCCCAGCATTTT. Translating it yields CASAKQGFIGQPQHF.

The chain carries TRBV23-1 and TRBJ1-6; TRBD1 aligns across 9 bases. TRBV23-1 falls under the ORF class, with uncertain function. The CDR3 is 18 amino acids. The J segment lost 3 bases and the V segment lost 6 bases, leaving 12 bases of the junction unmatched. The CDR3 here is CASSRKGDRADYNSPLHF. The CDR3 DNA is TGCGCCAGCAGCCGCAAGGGGGACAGGGCTGACTATAATTCACCCCTCCACTTT.

This clone was counted between two and nine times. V gene TRBV25-1 combines with J gene TRBJ1-1, with D unclear. Trimming took off 0 bases at V and 4 bases at J, with 0 bases between the two ends. The length of the CDR3 is 11 residues. Germline V gene lookup returns CDR1 MGHDK and CDR2 SYGVNS. Here the CDR3 DNA reads TGTGCCAGCAGTGAATACACTGAAGCTTTCTTT. It is translated as CASSEYTEAFF.

The CDR3 region has the DNA TGCAGCGTCCGGGGGGTGGGGAATCAGCCCCAGCATTTT. Protein product: CSVRGVGNQPQHF. J is TRBJ1-5 and V is TRBV29-1, with D perhaps TRBD1 (5 bases). The V end lost 6 bases, the J end lost 4 bases, and 13 bases lay between the germline ends. The germline V gene has CDR1 SQVTM and CDR2 ANQGSEA. The CDR3 length is 13 residues.

This chain uses TRBV6-1 with TRBJ2-7; TRBD1 might be the D (6 bases). The CDR3 length is 13 residues. CDR1 is MNHNS, CDR2 SASEGT, per germline. Trimming left V 11 bases short and J 4 bases short, with 18 bases between. The CDR3 DNA reads TGTGCCCGACGGAAGGGGGTTGAGTACGAGCAGTACTTC. It translates to CARRKGVEYEQYF.